Shown below are 10 T cell receptor beta chains from a single sample sequenced in a study of blood T cell repertoires in COVID-19. Data came from immunoSEQ multiplex PCR; TCRdb stores just in-frame clones and leaves some out. The table lists around 190,000 clones, 80% to 85% of them singletons, with 7.6% in the top ten. Sequenced input: peripheral blood. The receptors originated from an older woman with COVID-19, enrolled during active disease.

This chain links TRBV21-1 with TRBJ2-3; the D segment call TRBD2 is taken from the table without a DNA check. TRBV21-1 constitutes a pseudogene. The CDR3 is 14 residues long. The CDR3: CASSKESGPDTQYF. Written as DNA, the CDR3 is TGTGCCAGCAGCAAAGAGAGCGGACCAGATACGCAGTATTTT.

The CDR3 DNA reads TGTGCCAGCAGCCCGGGGGGCTCTAGCGGCCACGGAGAGACCCAGTACTTC. The encoded protein is CASSPGGSSGHGETQYF. V is TRBV7-2 and J is TRBJ2-5, with D tentatively TRBD2 (7 bases). Germline assignment: CDR1 SGHTA and CDR2 FQGNSA. There are 17 residues in the CDR3. The germline V and J ends were trimmed by 5 bases and 4 bases, with 23 bases remaining between them. Full variable domain (outside the CDR3, taken from reference TRBV7-2 and TRBJ2-5): GAGVSQSPSNKVTEKGKDVELRCDPISGHTALYWYRQSLGQGLEFLIYFQGNSAPDKSGLPSDRFSAERTGGSVSTLTIQRTQQEDSAVYLCASSPGGSSGHGETQYFGPGTRLLVL.

CDR3 in DNA: TGTGCCAGCAGCCAATTGTGGACAGCAAATTCACCCCTCCACTTT. Translating it yields CASSQLWTANSPLHF. This rearrangement joins TRBV3-1 (or the pseudogene TRBV3-2) to TRBJ1-6; D is perhaps TRBD1 (6 bases). In germline, CDR1 is LGHDT, CDR2 YNNKEL (reference sequence). The CDR3 has 15 residues. Trimming took off 2 bases at V and 7 bases at J, with 12 bases between the two ends.

The chain couples TRBV5-4 to TRBJ2-7; weak D call: TRBD1 (6 bases). Germline V lookup: CDR1 SGHNT, CDR2 YYREEE (reference sequence). CDR3 size: 13 residues. V was trimmed by 0 bases and J by 3 bases, leaving 7 bases between them. The CDR3 nucleotides read TGTGCCAGCAGCTTGGAACAGGGCTACGAGCAGTACTTC. It specifies CASSLEQGYEQYF.

V is TRBV2 and J is TRBJ1-5; D unresolved. Germline V CDR1 and CDR2: SNHLY, FYNNEI. The CDR3 totals 14 residues. Trimming took 3 bases from V and 1 from J, leaving 7 bases between them. The CDR3 DNA follows: TGTGCCAGCAGTGAGAGGCGGAGCAATCAGCCCCAGCATTTT. Protein product: CASSERRSNQPQHF.

The V and J genes are TRBV28 and TRBJ2-7; D call uncertain. V was shortened by 5 bases and J by 3 bases, with 14 bases between the two germline ends. Germline V gene lookup returns CDR1 MDHEN and CDR2 SYDVKM. The CDR3 is made up of 14 amino acids. CDR3 in amino acids: CASSPPRTNYEQYF. Here the CDR3 DNA reads TGTGCCAGCAGTCCCCCGAGAACCAACTACGAGCAGTACTTC.

The chain combines TRBV6-2 or TRBV6-3 with TRBJ2-7, with a tentative D call TRBD2 (6 bases). Between the trimmed V and J ends, which lost 0 bases and 6 bases, there was a span of 15 bases. Germline CDR1 MNHEY, CDR2 SVGEGT. The CDR3 extends over 15 amino acids. This CDR3 reads CASSYSARLGSEQYF. The CDR3 nucleotides read TGTGCCAGCAGTTACTCCGCCCGACTAGGTTCCGAGCAGTACTTC.

This chain uses TRBV10-1 with TRBJ2-7; tentatively, D is TRBD1 (7 bases). The CDR3 is 16 amino acids. The ends were cut back, 0 bases at V and 3 bases at J, with 15 bases in the middle. Germline V gene lookup returns CDR1 WNHNN and CDR2 SYGVQD (reference sequence). In DNA form, the CDR3 reads TGCGCCAGCAGTGAGTCCGGGAGACAGGGAATCTACGAGCAGTACTTC. Protein: CASSESGRQGIYEQYF.

This clone has only a few counts. The chain carries TRBV28 and TRBJ1-4; 9 bases map to TRBD1. Trimming removed 6 bases from V and 11 bases from J; junction bases left unmatched: 13. Germline values: CDR1 MDHEN, CDR2 SYDVKM. This CDR3 contains 15 residues. The DNA for the CDR3 is TGTGCCAGCAGAACCCGGGACAGGGCATTGGAGAAACTGTTTTTT. It is translated as CASRTRDRALEKLFF.

The chain recombines TRBV6-2 or TRBV6-3 with TRBJ2-1, with 7 bases aligning to TRBD2. Germline trimming cut 4 bases from V and 3 bases from J; bases unmatched to any gene: 9. This CDR3 spans 16 amino acids. The germline V gene encodes CDR1 MNHEY and CDR2 SVGEGT. CDR3 amino acids: CASSSPGLPRYNEQFF. For the CDR3, the DNA is TGTGCCAGCAGTTCTCCGGGACTACCTCGCTACAATGAGCAGTTCTTC.